The rows below give T cell receptor beta chains drawn from one sample of a study of STAT5B mutations in CD4+ large granular lymphocyte leukemia. Method: immunoSEQ multiplex PCR; TCRdb's copy keeps in-frame clones and lacks some. The sample shows some 40,000 clones, approximately 86% of them seen only once. Sequenced: CD4+ T cells from blood buffy coats. The source of these receptors is a human donor in good health. Both conserved end residues are part of each CDR3. The D gene is left open where the match is weak. Some rows mark clone size as missing; the rest say once, few, many or name a class of expanded clone.

cdr3_aa	cdr3_nt	d_call	v_call	clone_size	cdr3_length	j_call
CASSPEMRAGGHNEQFF	TGCGCCAGCAGCCCCGAAATGAGAGCGGGAGGCCACAATGAGCAGTTCTTC	TRBD2	TRBV4-3	-	17	TRBJ2-1
CASSLDQIGGRYF	TGTGCCAGCAGCTTAGATCAAATTGGAGGCCGGTACTTC	-	TRBV11-2	-	13	TRBJ2-5
CASSSLAGNEQFF	TGTGCCAGCAGTTCACTAGCGGGCAATGAGCAGTTCTTC	TRBD2	TRBV27	few	13	TRBJ2-1
CAISANGWETQYF	TGTGCCATCAGTGCTAATGGTTGGGAGACCCAGTACTTC	-	TRBV10-3	-	13	TRBJ2-5
CASSPSRAGVGEQYF	TGTGCCAGCAGCCCTAGCAGAGCGGGAGTAGGCGAGCAGTACTTC	TRBD2	TRBV7-2	-	15	TRBJ2-7
CASSLSLGANGYTF	TGTGCCAGCAGTTTGAGCCTCGGGGCGAACGGCTACACCTTC	-	TRBV28	-	14	TRBJ1-2
CASSLDGSTGELFF	TGTGCCAGCAGCTTAGACGGATCCACCGGGGAGCTGTTTTTT	-	TRBV7-9	once	14	TRBJ2-2
CSGVGGGGQFF	TGCAGTGGAGTCGGCGGGGGGGGGCAGTTCTTC	TRBD2	TRBV29-1	-	11	TRBJ2-1
CASILREEGTQYF	TGTGCCAGCATTCTGCGGGAGGAGGGTACGCAGTATTTT	TRBD2	TRBV2	-	13	TRBJ2-3
CASSHTTGDYEQYF	TGTGCCAGCAGCCACACGACAGGGGACTACGAGCAGTACTTC	TRBD1	TRBV4-2	-	14	TRBJ2-7
CASSRTSGSGELFF	TGTGCCAGTAGTCGGACTAGCGGGAGTGGGGAGCTGTTTTTT	TRBD2	TRBV19	-	14	TRBJ2-2
CTSSLPGHAGTSGRPWINEQFF	TGCACCAGCAGCCTCCCGGGACATGCCGGGACTAGCGGGAGACCTTGGATCAATGAGCAGTTCTTC	-	TRBV1	-	22	TRBJ2-1
CASSFGSSDTQYF	TGTGCCAGCAGCTTCGGGAGTTCAGATACGCAGTATTTT	-	TRBV7-6	-	13	TRBJ2-3
CASSSPGTNSYEQYF	TGTGCCAGCAGTTCACCCGGGACTAACTCCTACGAGCAGTACTTC	TRBD2	TRBV27	-	15	TRBJ2-7
CASSRRGTVNTEAFF	TGTGCCAGCAGCCGCCGAGGGACCGTGAACACTGAAGCTTTCTTT	-	TRBV5-6	-	15	TRBJ1-1
CASWGLAGRETQYF	TGTGCCAGTTGGGGACTAGCGGGACGGGAGACCCAGTACTTC	TRBD2	TRBV28	-	14	TRBJ2-5
CASTVGGSGANVLTF	TGTGCCAGCACCGTTGGTGGTTCTGGGGCCAACGTCCTGACTTTC	-	TRBV5-4	-	15	TRBJ2-6
CASSFQGAADTQYF	TGTGCCAGCAGCTTTCAGGGGGCGGCAGATACGCAGTATTTT	TRBD1	TRBV5-4	-	14	TRBJ2-3
CASSPGTLQETQYF	TGTGCCAGCAGCCCCGGGACTCTCCAAGAGACCCAGTACTTC	-	TRBV5-4	-	14	TRBJ2-5
CASSPKTETQYF	TGTGCCAGCAGTCCCAAGACGGAGACCCAGTACTTC	-	TRBV25-1	-	12	TRBJ2-5
CASSLGLGQETQYF	TGCGCCAGCAGCTTGGGCCTAGGCCAAGAGACCCAGTACTTC	-	TRBV5-1	-	14	TRBJ2-5
CASSQAASGKIHNEQFF	TGCGCCAGCAGCCAAGCGGCTAGCGGGAAGATCCACAATGAGCAGTTCTTC	TRBD2	TRBV4-1	-	17	TRBJ2-1
CASRPLSGRGDTQYF	TGTGCCAGCAGACCACTCAGCGGGAGAGGTGATACGCAGTATTTT	TRBD2	TRBV2	-	15	TRBJ2-3
CAWSTGGEKLFF	TGTGCCTGGAGTACTGGGGGAGAAAAACTGTTTTTT	-	TRBV30	-	12	TRBJ1-4